These 2 T cell receptor beta chains originate from one sample sequenced in a study of patients and donors after allogeneic stem cell transplantation. TCRdb fed the RT-PCR reads into MiXCR, producing one record per CDR3 protein. The sample includes 200,000 to 250,000 distinct CDR3 sequences, around 14% of them seen just once. Material: blood, either unsorted or a sorted T cell fraction (not recorded which). The receptors were gathered from a human donor who was either an allogeneic HSCT recipient or a stem cell or donor lymphocyte infusion donor (not recorded which). It is not recorded whose cells these are; they may come from a transplant donor.

The chain uses TRBV3-1 and TRBJ1-1; 8 bases match TRBD1. This CDR3 has 13 residues. CDR1 LGHDT and CDR2 YNNKEL come from the germline V gene (reference sequence). The junction had 3 bases not matched to a gene; V was cut back by 1 base and J by 8 bases. CDR3 coding DNA: TGTGCCAGCAGCCAAGCCCGACAGGGGGAAGCTTTCTTT. This encodes CASSQARQGEAFF.

The CDR3 is CASSLVLDPSSEQFF. In DNA form, the CDR3 reads TGCGCCAGCAGCTTGGTTCTTGACCCCTCTAGTGAGCAGTTCTTC. This rearrangement joins TRBV5-1 to TRBJ2-1, with D unresolved. The CDR3 is made up of 15 amino acids. Germline V lookup: CDR1 SGHRS, CDR2 YFSETQ. Between the trimmed V and J ends, which lost 0 bases and 9 bases, there was a span of 16 bases.